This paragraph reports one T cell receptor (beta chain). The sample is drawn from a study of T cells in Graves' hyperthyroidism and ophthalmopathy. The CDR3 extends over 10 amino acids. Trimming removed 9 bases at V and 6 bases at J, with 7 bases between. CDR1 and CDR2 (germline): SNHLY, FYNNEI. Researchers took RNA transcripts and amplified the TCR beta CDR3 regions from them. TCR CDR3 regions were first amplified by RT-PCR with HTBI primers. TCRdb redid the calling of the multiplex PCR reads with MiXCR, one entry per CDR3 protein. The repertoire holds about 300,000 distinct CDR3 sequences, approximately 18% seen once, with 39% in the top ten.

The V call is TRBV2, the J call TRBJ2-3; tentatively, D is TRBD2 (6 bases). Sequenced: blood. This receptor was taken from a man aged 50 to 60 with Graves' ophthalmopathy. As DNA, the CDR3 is TGTGCCAGTGCGGGGGATACGCAGTATTTT. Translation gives CASAGDTQYF. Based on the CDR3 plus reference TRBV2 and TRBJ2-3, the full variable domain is EPEVTQTPSHQVTQMGQEVILRCVPISNHLYFYWYRQILGQKVEFLVSFYNNEISEKSEIFDDQFSVERPDGSNFTLKIRSTKLEDSAMYFCASAGDTQYFGPGTRLTVL.